A selection of T cell receptor beta chains follows, all from one sample in a study of Ad26.COV2.S vaccination and SARS-CoV-2 variants. Sequencing used immunoSEQ multiplex PCR; TCRdb keeps in-frame clones, though not all of them. The table lists approximately 460,000 clones, around 89% of them singletons. This material consisted of peripheral blood, taken in a trial of Ad26.COV2.S vaccine versus placebo. These TCRs come from a person between 18 and 59 years old who received the Ad26.COV2.S COVID-19 vaccine or a placebo. Each CDR3 is given with its conserved first and last residue. A D gene is named only where the DNA matches it firmly. A row's size may be missing; if present it is once, few, many or a size class.

d_call: -; clone_size: once; v_call: TRBV28; j_call: TRBJ2-2; cdr3_nt: TGTGCCAGCAGTGTGAATGGCGGGGAGCTGTTTTTT; cdr3_aa: CASSVNGGELFF
d_call: -; clone_size: -; v_call: TRBV7-9; j_call: TRBJ2-3; cdr3_nt: TGTGCCAGCAGCTTAGGGGATGGTCCCAGAGATACGCAGTATTTT; cdr3_aa: CASSLGDGPRDTQYF
d_call: -; clone_size: once; v_call: TRBV6-5; j_call: TRBJ2-5; cdr3_nt: TGTGCCAGCACCCTTTCATTAATGGAGACCCAGTACTTC; cdr3_aa: CASTLSLMETQYF
d_call: TRBD1; clone_size: -; v_call: TRBV6-1; j_call: TRBJ2-1; cdr3_nt: TGTGCCAGCAGTGATCGCCGTCAGGGGTTCGACAGGGGCGCGATCAATGAGCAGTTCTTC; cdr3_aa: CASSDRRQGFDRGAINEQFF
d_call: -; clone_size: few; v_call: TRBV25-1; j_call: TRBJ1-1; cdr3_nt: TGTGCCAGCAGTGATTCGGACAGCTCGAACACTGAAGCTTTCTTT; cdr3_aa: CASSDSDSSNTEAFF
d_call: TRBD1; clone_size: -; v_call: TRBV19; j_call: TRBJ1-4; cdr3_nt: TGTGCCAGTTTGGGACAGGGCGTTGAAAAACTGTTTTTT; cdr3_aa: CASLGQGVEKLFF
d_call: -; clone_size: -; v_call: TRBV2; j_call: TRBJ1-2; cdr3_nt: TGTGCCAGCAGCATCAGGGTCGACTATGGCTACACCTTC; cdr3_aa: CASSIRVDYGYTF
d_call: -; clone_size: -; v_call: TRBV6-5; j_call: TRBJ1-6; cdr3_nt: TGTGCCAGCAGTTACGACGGTGTTGTTAATTCACCCCTCCACTTT; cdr3_aa: CASSYDGVVNSPLHF
d_call: -; clone_size: -; v_call: TRBV28; j_call: TRBJ2-7; cdr3_nt: TGTGCTATAGCACGGATCTCCTACGAGCAGTACTTC; cdr3_aa: CAIARISYEQYF
d_call: TRBD1; clone_size: -; v_call: TRBV7-2; j_call: TRBJ1-2; cdr3_nt: TGTGCCAGCAGCTTGCGGGACAGCGCCTATGGCTACACCTTC; cdr3_aa: CASSLRDSAYGYTF
d_call: -; clone_size: -; v_call: TRBV7-6; j_call: TRBJ2-1; cdr3_nt: TGTGCCAGCAGCTTATCGGCAGGGGCAAGGTACAATGAGCAGTTCTTC; cdr3_aa: CASSLSAGARYNEQFF
d_call: -; clone_size: -; v_call: TRBV6-2/TRBV6-3; j_call: TRBJ1-6; cdr3_nt: TGTGCCAGCAGTTACTCGAGGGGGTCCAGCTCACCCCTCCACTTT; cdr3_aa: CASSYSRGSSSPLHF
d_call: -; clone_size: -; v_call: TRBV25-1; j_call: TRBJ2-7; cdr3_nt: TGTGCCAGCAGCTTCGACGGGCCCTACGAGCAGTACTTC; cdr3_aa: CASSFDGPYEQYF
d_call: -; clone_size: -; v_call: TRBV6-5; j_call: TRBJ1-4; cdr3_nt: TGTGCCAGCAGTTACGGGGGGGCAACTAATGAAAAACTGTTTTTT; cdr3_aa: CASSYGGATNEKLFF
d_call: TRBD2; clone_size: once; v_call: TRBV10-3; j_call: TRBJ2-7; cdr3_nt: TGTGCCATCAGTGAAGTAGCGGGAGTTGACGAGCAGTACTTC; cdr3_aa: CAISEVAGVDEQYF
d_call: TRBD2; clone_size: -; v_call: TRBV11-2; j_call: TRBJ2-1; cdr3_nt: TGTGCCAGCAGCCGCAACGGACTAGCGGGAGGTGGGTCCTACAATGAGCAGTTCTTC; cdr3_aa: CASSRNGLAGGGSYNEQFF
d_call: -; clone_size: -; v_call: TRBV6-5; j_call: TRBJ2-7; cdr3_nt: TGTGCCAGCAAGGACATGGTGCTCTACGAGCAGTACTTC; cdr3_aa: CASKDMVLYEQYF
d_call: TRBD2; clone_size: -; v_call: TRBV18; j_call: TRBJ2-1; cdr3_nt: TGTGCCAGCTCACTAGCGGGGGGAGACAATGAGCAGTTCTTC; cdr3_aa: CASSLAGGDNEQFF
d_call: -; clone_size: -; v_call: TRBV4-3; j_call: TRBJ1-6; cdr3_nt: TGCGCCAGCAGCTTACAGACAGGCGGGAATTCACCCCTCCACTTT; cdr3_aa: CASSLQTGGNSPLHF
d_call: -; clone_size: -; v_call: TRBV11-2; j_call: TRBJ1-3; cdr3_nt: TGTGCCAGCAGCCGTATTTATAGGGACACCATATATTTT; cdr3_aa: CASSRIYRDTIYF
d_call: -; clone_size: -; v_call: TRBV28; j_call: TRBJ1-5; cdr3_nt: TGTGCCAGCAGTTTAGCTGGGGTTGATCAGCCCCAGCATTTT; cdr3_aa: CASSLAGVDQPQHF
d_call: TRBD1; clone_size: -; v_call: TRBV2; j_call: TRBJ2-2; cdr3_nt: TGTGCCAGCAGTGGACAGGGACCTAACACCGGGGAGCTGTTTTTT; cdr3_aa: CASSGQGPNTGELFF
d_call: -; clone_size: -; v_call: TRBV5-1; j_call: TRBJ1-3; cdr3_nt: TGCGCCAGCAGCTTGGGTGGGATGCCTGGAAACACCATATATTTT; cdr3_aa: CASSLGGMPGNTIYF
d_call: -; clone_size: once; v_call: TRBV24-1; j_call: TRBJ2-2; cdr3_nt: TGTGCCACCAGTGATTACCAGAACACCGGGGAGCTGTTTTTT; cdr3_aa: CATSDYQNTGELFF
d_call: TRBD1; clone_size: -; v_call: TRBV7-9; j_call: TRBJ1-1; cdr3_nt: TGTGCCAGCAGCTTTCGGTTAGGGGGCCGGACTGAAGCTTTCTTT; cdr3_aa: CASSFRLGGRTEAFF
d_call: -; clone_size: -; v_call: TRBV21-1; j_call: TRBJ1-6; cdr3_nt: TGTGCCAGCAGCAAAGCACGACTCCGGGACAGCTATAATTCACCCCTCCACTTT; cdr3_aa: CASSKARLRDSYNSPLHF
d_call: TRBD1; clone_size: -; v_call: TRBV5-1; j_call: TRBJ1-5; cdr3_nt: TGCGCCAGCAGCCCGTGGACAGGCAGCAATCAGCCCCAGCATTTT; cdr3_aa: CASSPWTGSNQPQHF
d_call: -; clone_size: -; v_call: TRBV5-1; j_call: TRBJ1-6; cdr3_nt: TGCGCCAGCAGCTTAGAGACCGGGATGGGAAGAGATTCACCCCTCCACTTT; cdr3_aa: CASSLETGMGRDSPLHF
d_call: -; clone_size: -; v_call: TRBV12-3/TRBV12-4; j_call: TRBJ2-1; cdr3_nt: TGTGCCAGCAGTTTAGACTACAATAATGAGCAGTTCTTC; cdr3_aa: CASSLDYNNEQFF
d_call: -; clone_size: once; v_call: TRBV7-2; j_call: TRBJ1-5; cdr3_nt: TGTGCCAGCAGCCGGGTGGGGTACAATCAGCCCCAGCATTTT; cdr3_aa: CASSRVGYNQPQHF
d_call: -; clone_size: once; v_call: TRBV15; j_call: TRBJ2-1; cdr3_nt: TGTGCCACCAGCAGGGTAACTAGCCCTCTTGGTGAGCAGTTCTTC; cdr3_aa: CATSRVTSPLGEQFF
d_call: TRBD1; clone_size: -; v_call: TRBV5-4; j_call: TRBJ2-7; cdr3_nt: TGTGCCAGCAGCCCCGATTGGGGGACAGGGGGCTACGAGCAGTACTTC; cdr3_aa: CASSPDWGTGGYEQYF
d_call: -; clone_size: -; v_call: TRBV9; j_call: TRBJ1-6; cdr3_nt: TGTGCCAGCAGCCCACAAGATAATTCACCCCTCCACTTT; cdr3_aa: CASSPQDNSPLHF
d_call: -; clone_size: -; v_call: TRBV5-1; j_call: TRBJ1-3; cdr3_nt: TGCGCCAGCAGCTTGGAAGGAAACACCATATATTTT; cdr3_aa: CASSLEGNTIYF
d_call: -; clone_size: -; v_call: TRBV28; j_call: TRBJ2-1; cdr3_nt: TGTGCCAGCAGGTCCCCGGGTTTCTACAATGAGCAGTTCTTC; cdr3_aa: CASRSPGFYNEQFF
d_call: TRBD1; clone_size: -; v_call: TRBV6-5; j_call: TRBJ1-4; cdr3_nt: TGTGCCAGCAGACCGCCGGGACAGCGAAATGAAAAACTGTTTTTT; cdr3_aa: CASRPPGQRNEKLFF
d_call: -; clone_size: few; v_call: TRBV7-9; j_call: TRBJ1-1; cdr3_nt: TGTGCCATTAAGGGGACGGGGAACACTGAAGCTTTCTTT; cdr3_aa: CAIKGTGNTEAFF
d_call: TRBD2; clone_size: once; v_call: TRBV24-1; j_call: TRBJ2-1; cdr3_nt: TGTGCCACCAGTGATTGGCGTGGGAGCGGGGGGAACAATGAGCAGTTCTTC; cdr3_aa: CATSDWRGSGGNNEQFF
d_call: -; clone_size: many; v_call: TRBV6-2/TRBV6-3; j_call: TRBJ2-1; cdr3_nt: TGTGCCAGCAGTTACCCGGGACCAGGGAATTACAATGAGCAGTTCTTC; cdr3_aa: CASSYPGPGNYNEQFF
d_call: -; clone_size: -; v_call: TRBV18; j_call: TRBJ2-2; cdr3_nt: TGTGCCAGCTCCCGAGGGGGTGGAAGAACCGGGGAGCTGTTTTTT; cdr3_aa: CASSRGGGRTGELFF
d_call: -; clone_size: -; v_call: TRBV6-5; j_call: TRBJ2-7; cdr3_nt: TGTGCCAGCAGGACGACAGGAAAGCAGTACTTC; cdr3_aa: CASRTTGKQYF
d_call: TRBD2; clone_size: -; v_call: TRBV7-8; j_call: TRBJ2-1; cdr3_nt: TGTGCCAGCAGCTATAGCGGGCCAGTCAATGAGCAGTTCTTC; cdr3_aa: CASSYSGPVNEQFF
d_call: TRBD2; clone_size: -; v_call: TRBV28; j_call: TRBJ2-6; cdr3_nt: TGTGCCAGCACCCCCGCCGGGGAGGGCTCTGGGGCCAACGTCCTGACTTTC; cdr3_aa: CASTPAGEGSGANVLTF
d_call: TRBD2; clone_size: -; v_call: TRBV7-3; j_call: TRBJ2-1; cdr3_nt: TGTGCCAGCAGGCCTCGACGGGCGGGAGCATCCAATGAGCAGTTCTTC; cdr3_aa: CASRPRRAGASNEQFF
d_call: -; clone_size: -; v_call: TRBV7-9; j_call: TRBJ2-1; cdr3_nt: TGTGCCGTCCTACAGGGTAGCTCCTACAATGAGCAGTTCTTC; cdr3_aa: CAVLQGSSYNEQFF
d_call: -; clone_size: -; v_call: TRBV5-4; j_call: TRBJ2-5; cdr3_nt: TGTGCCAGCAGCGAACCTGACAGTTTACAAGAGACCCAGTACTTC; cdr3_aa: CASSEPDSLQETQYF
d_call: -; clone_size: -; v_call: TRBV4-2; j_call: TRBJ1-2; cdr3_nt: TGTGCCAGCGGGGAGGGGTACTATGGCTACACCTTC; cdr3_aa: CASGEGYYGYTF
d_call: -; clone_size: -; v_call: TRBV10-3; j_call: TRBJ1-5; cdr3_nt: TGTGCCATCAGTCAGGAGAGCAATCAGCCCCAGCATTTT; cdr3_aa: CAISQESNQPQHF
d_call: TRBD1; clone_size: -; v_call: TRBV4-1; j_call: TRBJ1-4; cdr3_nt: TGCGCCAGCAGCGAAACCGGGACAGGGCTCGAAAAACTGTTTTTT; cdr3_aa: CASSETGTGLEKLFF